Shown below are 18 T cell receptor beta chains from a single sample sequenced in a study of long-term antiretroviral therapy in people with HIV. This was the immunoSEQ v3.0 assay at survey level. The method was immunoSEQ multiplex PCR; TCRdb's version includes in-frame clones alone and lacks a portion of them. The profile shows some 40,000 clones, about 95% of them singletons. This specimen was unsorted PBMCs, taken 9 to 9.5 years after starting antiretroviral therapy. These receptors originate from a young man with HIV.

V and J are TRBV5-1 and TRBJ1-5; the D gene is possibly TRBD1 (6 bases). This CDR3 has 14 amino acids. The germline CDR1 and CDR2 sequences are SGHRS and YFSETQ. The ends were cut back, 2 bases at V and 5 bases at J, with 11 bases in the middle. The CDR3 is CASSLGGADQPQHF. Written as DNA, the CDR3 is TGCGCCAGCAGCTTAGGGGGGGCAGATCAGCCCCAGCATTTT.

The chain has TRBV30 and TRBJ2-1; D is possibly TRBD2 (5 bases). V was cut by 1 base and J by 9 bases, with 7 bases left in between. This CDR3 is 11 amino acids long. Germline V gene data show CDR1 as GTSNPN and CDR2 as SVGIG (reference sequence). The CDR3 sequence: CAWSDGSEQFF. The DNA of the CDR3 is TGTGCCTGGAGTGATGGGAGTGAGCAGTTCTTC. Complete variable domain (other parts from reference TRBV30 and TRBJ2-1): SQTIHQWPATLVQPVGSPLSLECTVEGTSNPNLYWYRQAAGRGLQLLFYSVGIGQISSEVPQNLSASRPQDRQFILSSKKLLLSDSGFYLCAWSDGSEQFFGPGTRLTVL.

The chain carries TRBV6-6 and TRBJ2-7, with D hard to call. V lost 5 bases and J 12 bases, leaving 14 bases between the germline ends. Germline CDR1 MNHNY, CDR2 SVGAGI (reference sequence). The CDR3 totals 11 residues. CDR3 bases: TGTGCCAGCAGTCCCGCTGGGCTTTTGTACTTC. Its translation is CASSPAGLLYF.

V and J are TRBV4-2 and TRBJ1-1, with D possibly being TRBD1 (5 bases). V dropped 0 bases and J dropped 5 bases, with 13 bases sitting between them. CDR1 and CDR2 (germline): LGHNA, YNFKEQ. The CDR3 covers 15 residues. The CDR3 sequence is CASSQDRGTGTEAFF. Here the CDR3 DNA reads TGTGCCAGCAGCCAAGATAGGGGAACAGGAACTGAAGCTTTCTTT.

The chain uses TRBV5-1 and TRBJ2-6; the match to TRBD1 covers 7 bases. CDR1 is SGHRS and CDR2 is YFSETQ in the germline V gene. V gave up 4 bases and J gave up 0 bases; unmatched junction bases: 7. CDR3 size: 17 residues. For the CDR3, the DNA is TGCGCCAGCAGCCCCGACAGGGTGAGCTCTGGGGCCAACGTCCTGACTTTC. It yields the protein CASSPDRVSSGANVLTF.

The chain combines TRBV21-1 with TRBJ1-1. TRBV21-1 is reported as a pseudogene. The CDR3 loop spans 12 amino acids. The CDR3 DNA reads TGTGCCAGCAGCACGCTGGGGACCCAAGCTTTCTTT. Translating gives CASSTLGTQAFF.

The rearrangement links TRBV28 to TRBJ1-4; D remains unclear. Germline V lookup: CDR1 MDHEN, CDR2 SYDVKM. This CDR3 has 12 residues. V dropped 3 bases and J dropped 10 bases, with 9 bases sitting between them. CDR3 region: CASSLGEGKLFF. DNA for the CDR3: TGTGCCAGCAGTTTGGGTGAGGGAAAACTGTTTTTT.

J is TRBJ2-2 and V is TRBV4-1; the match to TRBD2 covers 11 bases. V dropped 4 bases and J dropped 8; count of bases not matched to a gene: 15. In germline, CDR1 is MGHRA, CDR2 YSYEKL. The CDR3 runs to 18 residues. CDR3 sequence (DNA): TGCGCCAGCAGCCGAAAGGAGATGACTAGCGGGACCGGAGGGGAGCTGTTTTTT. This sequence encodes CASSRKEMTSGTGGELFF.

The chain joins TRBV7-9 to TRBJ2-7; D tentatively reads TRBD1 or TRBD2 (5 bases each). The V end was cut by 2 bases, the J end by 5 bases, with 10 bases between. The CDR3 is 13 amino acids. Germline V gene data show CDR1 as SEHNR and CDR2 as FQNEAQ (reference sequence). Here the CDR3 reads CASSLTGLNEQYV. The CDR3 DNA follows: TGTGCCAGCAGCTTAACGGGGCTCAACGAGCAGTACGTC.

The chain is built from TRBV9 and TRBJ1-1; D is uncertain. Germline V gene lookup returns CDR1 SGDLS and CDR2 YYNGEE. V was shortened by 2 bases and J by 1 base, with 9 bases between the two germline ends. The CDR3 contains 14 residues. CDR3 in DNA: TGTGCCAGCAGCGTCGGACTTAAGAACACTGAAGCTTTCTTT. Its protein is CASSVGLKNTEAFF.

The chain carries TRBV7-8 and TRBJ2-2; perhaps TRBD1 as D (6 bases). Germline values: CDR1 SGHVS, CDR2 FQNEAQ. The CDR3 contains 16 residues. Trimming took off 5 bases at V and 4 bases at J, with 17 bases between the two ends. The CDR3 reads CASSRTGYRGTGELFF. CDR3 bases: TGTGCCAGCAGCCGTACAGGGTACCGGGGCACCGGGGAGCTGTTTTTT.

This chain connects TRBV6-6 to TRBJ1-5, with D possibly matching TRBD1 (5 bases). The germline CDR1 and CDR2 sequences are MNHNY and SVGAGI (reference sequence). The CDR3 is made up of 15 amino acids. The V end lost 7 bases, the J end lost 5 bases, and 18 bases lay between the germline ends. The CDR3 is CASNLRKGTDQPQHF. Written as DNA, the CDR3 is TGTGCCAGCAACCTACGGAAGGGGACCGATCAGCCCCAGCATTTT.

The chain joins TRBV5-1 to TRBJ2-3; perhaps D is TRBD1 or TRBD2 (7 bases each). V was clipped by 3 bases and J by 1 base, with 12 bases between them. Germline loops: CDR1 SGHRS, CDR2 YFSETQ. The CDR3 spans 15 residues. This CDR3 reads CASSYGGTGTDTQYF. CDR3 sequence (DNA): TGCGCCAGCAGCTACGGGGGGACAGGCACAGATACGCAGTATTTT.

The chain links TRBV5-6 to TRBJ1-6; 7 bases are shared with TRBD1. The J segment lost 9 bases and the V segment lost 4 bases, leaving 4 bases of the junction unmatched. Germline V CDR1 and CDR2: SGHDT, YYEEEE. The CDR3 contains 13 residues. CDR3 sequence reads: CASSLTGFSPLHF. For the CDR3, the DNA is TGTGCCAGCAGCCTGACAGGGTTTTCACCCCTCCACTTT. Full variable domain (remainder filled in from reference TRBV5-6 and TRBJ1-6): DAGVTQSPTHLIKTRGQQVTLRCSPKSGHDTVSWYQQALGQGPQFIFQYYEEEERQRGNFPDRFSGHQFPNYSSELNVNALLLGDSALYLCASSLTGFSPLHFGNGTRLTVT.

The rearrangement joins TRBV9 to TRBJ2-3; D is possibly TRBD2 (6 bases). The CDR3 runs 15 residues. In germline, CDR1 is SGDLS, CDR2 YYNGEE. Trimming removed 2 bases from V and 2 bases from J, with 12 bases in between. The CDR3 here is CASSVYGGYTDTQYF. The DNA of the CDR3 is TGTGCCAGCAGCGTTTACGGAGGGTACACAGATACGCAGTATTTT.

The chain links TRBV9 to TRBJ1-1, with D uncertain. The CDR3 loop spans 13 amino acids. The ends were cut back, 5 bases at V and 4 bases at J, with 12 bases in the middle. Germline V gene sequence: CDR1 SGDLS, CDR2 YYNGEE. CDR3 region: CASRWQDGTEAFF. The CDR3, as DNA: TGTGCCAGCAGGTGGCAGGATGGCACTGAAGCTTTCTTT.

The chain joins TRBV18 to TRBJ1-2; 9 bases map to TRBD1. Germline CDR1 KGHSH, CDR2 LQKENI. This CDR3 contains 16 residues. The trim removed 3 bases at V and 8 bases at J, leaving 13 bases unmatched. The CDR3: CASSPRSEGQGYGYTF. As DNA, the CDR3 is TGTGCCAGCTCACCGCGCAGTGAGGGACAGGGATACGGCTACACCTTC.

The chain uses TRBV5-1 and TRBJ2-5; TRBD2 is a possible D gene (5 bases). Deletions cut 4 bases from V and 2 bases from J, with 12 bases between. This CDR3 region has 14 residues. Germline lookup yields CDR1 SGHRS and CDR2 YFSETQ. CDR3 DNA sequence: TGCGCCAGCAGCATCCGGACTGGACAAGAGACCCAGTACTTC. Protein product: CASSIRTGQETQYF.